This note documents a single T cell receptor beta chain sequence. An approximately 120-subject validation cohort, separate from the 666-subject first cohort, supplied the donors. The data derive from a study of cytomegalovirus exposure and HLA in healthy donors. Method: immunoSEQ multiplex PCR; TCRdb's copy keeps in-frame clones and lacks some. The table lists fewer than 120,000 clones, about 92% of them singletons. This CDR3 comprises 14 residues. Germline V gene lookup returns CDR1 LGHNA and CDR2 YNFKEQ. V was pared by 4 bases and J by 2 bases, with 12 bases between. Material for sequencing was PBMCs. V and J are TRBV4-2 and TRBJ2-7; tentatively, D is TRBD1 (6 bases). This TCR was recovered from a woman between 18 and 29 years old in good health and CMV-seronegative. The CDR3 DNA reads as TGTGCCAGCAGCCCTAGGGGGATGCCCTACGAGCAGTACTTC. This translates into CASSPRGMPYEQYF.